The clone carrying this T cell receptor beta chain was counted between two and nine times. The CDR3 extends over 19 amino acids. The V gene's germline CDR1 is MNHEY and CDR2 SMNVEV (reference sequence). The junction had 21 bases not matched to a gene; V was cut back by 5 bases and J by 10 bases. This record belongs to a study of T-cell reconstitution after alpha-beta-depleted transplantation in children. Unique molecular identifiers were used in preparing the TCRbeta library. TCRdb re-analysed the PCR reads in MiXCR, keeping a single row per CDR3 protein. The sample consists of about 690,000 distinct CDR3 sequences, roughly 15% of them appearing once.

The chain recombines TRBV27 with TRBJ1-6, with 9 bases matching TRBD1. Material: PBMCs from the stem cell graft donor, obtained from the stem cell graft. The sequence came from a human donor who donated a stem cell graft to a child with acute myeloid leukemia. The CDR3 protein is CASSNGPGQGGGLVSPLHF. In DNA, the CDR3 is TGTGCCAGCAGTAACGGTCCGGGACAGGGCGGAGGTCTGGTGTCACCCCTCCACTTT.